The 18 T cell receptor beta chains listed next were all sequenced from one sample in a study of PD-1 blockade in classical Hodgkin lymphoma. The protocol was immunoSEQ multiplex PCR, while the TCRdb copy is restricted to in-frame clones and leaves out a portion. The repertoire has about 46,000 clones, about 78% of them found once; the top ten carry roughly 22%. No patient escaped relapse after autologous stem cell transplantation, and brentuximab vedotin exposure varied. The sample was peripheral blood mononuclear cells (PBMCs), taken before the second cycle of nivolumab. All receptors come from a human donor with classical Hodgkin lymphoma.

J is TRBJ1-5 and V is TRBV6-1; D perhaps matches TRBD1 (6 bases). Trimming pared 4 bases from V and 1 base from J, leaving 11 bases between. CDR3 length: 15 amino acids. CDR1 and CDR2 (germline): MNHNS, SASEGT. The chain's CDR3 is CASSGGGASNQPQHF. The CDR3 nucleotides are TGTGCCAGCAGTGGAGGGGGGGCGAGCAATCAGCCCCAGCATTTT.

The chain employs TRBV7-2 and TRBJ1-2; a weak D match, TRBD1 (6 bases). The CDR3 length is 16 residues. V was clipped by 7 bases and J by 4 bases, with 22 bases between them. Germline lookup yields CDR1 SGHTA and CDR2 FQGNSA. CDR3 residues: CASTINRDTVIYGYTF. The DNA for the CDR3 is TGTGCCAGCACCATAAACCGGGACACCGTGATCTATGGCTACACCTTC.

This sequence joins TRBV30 and TRBJ1-6, with D possibly being TRBD1 (6 bases). V was trimmed by 5 bases and J by 7 bases, leaving 12 bases between them. Germline-derived CDR1 and CDR2 are GTSNPN and SVGIG (reference sequence). The CDR3 is made up of 13 amino acids. CDR3 loop: CAWGAGANSPLHF. The DNA for the CDR3 is TGTGCCTGGGGGGCAGGGGCGAATTCACCCCTCCACTTT. The full variable domain, with the rest looked up from reference TRBV30 and TRBJ1-6, is SQTIHQWPATLVQPVGSPLSLECTVEGTSNPNLYWYRQAAGRGLQLLFYSVGIGQISSEVPQNLSASRPQDRQFILSSKKLLLSDSGFYLCAWGAGANSPLHFGNGTRLTVT.

CDR3 sequence reads: CASARLGPYNQPQHF. CDR3 bases: TGTGCCAGCGCAAGACTAGGGCCTTACAATCAGCCCCAGCATTTT. The V and J genes are TRBV9 and TRBJ1-5; D remains unclear. Germline values: CDR1 SGDLS, CDR2 YYNGEE. The CDR3 has 15 amino acids. Between the trimmed V and J ends, which lost 7 bases and 3 bases, there was a span of 17 bases.

The chain links TRBV7-2 to TRBJ1-1, with D tentatively TRBD1 (5 bases). Germline CDR1 SGHTA, CDR2 FQGNSA. Trimming stripped 1 base from V and 2 bases from J, with 11 bases between. The CDR3 has 15 residues. CDR3 region: CASSLDGATNTEAFF. CDR3 nucleotides: TGTGCCAGCAGCTTAGACGGGGCCACTAACACTGAAGCTTTCTTT.

The CDR3: CASSPAGAFNEKLFF. The CDR3 DNA reads as TGTGCCAGCAGCCCGGCCGGGGCGTTTAATGAAAAACTGTTTTTT. This sequence joins TRBV11-1 and TRBJ1-4, with D perhaps TRBD1 (5 bases). The V end was cut by 5 bases, the J end by 4 bases, with 14 bases between. Germline V CDR1 and CDR2: SGHAT, FQDESV (reference sequence). The CDR3 is 15 residues long.

The genes are TRBV4-1 and TRBJ2-2; 8 bases line up with TRBD1. Germline CDR1 MGHRA, CDR2 YSYEKL. V dropped 4 bases and J dropped 2; count of bases not matched to a gene: 12. This CDR3 is 18 amino acids long. In DNA, the CDR3 is TGCGCCAGCAGCCGGATTTTTACAGGACAGGGTAACACCGGGGAGCTGTTTTTT. Protein sequence: CASSRIFTGQGNTGELFF.

V and J are TRBV5-4 and TRBJ1-5; TRBD1 might be the D (5 bases). CDR1 is SGHNT, CDR2 YYREEE, per germline (reference sequence). CDR3 length: 14 residues. The V and J ends lost 4 bases and 3 bases respectively, with 11 bases between them. CDR3 nucleotides: TGTGCCAGCAGCGAACGACAGAACAATCAGCCCCAGCATTTT. It codes for CASSERQNNQPQHF.

The rearrangement joins TRBV7-2 to TRBJ1-2; no clear D gene. CDR3 size: 15 residues. CDR1 is SGHTA, CDR2 FQGNSA, per germline. V was clipped by 7 bases and J by 8 bases, with 23 bases between them. In nucleotides, the CDR3 is TGTGCCAGCACCGCCCCCGGACGAGGGAGACCCGGCTACACCTTC. Amino acid sequence: CASTAPGRGRPGYTF. The full variable domain, with the rest looked up from reference TRBV7-2 and TRBJ1-2, is GAGVSQSPSNKVTEKGKDVELRCDPISGHTALYWYRQSLGQGLEFLIYFQGNSAPDKSGLPSDRFSAERTGGSVSTLTIQRTQQEDSAVYLCASTAPGRGRPGYTFGSGTRLTVV.

The CDR3 reads CASSQIPGSSGTDTQYF. DNA for the CDR3: TGTGCCAGCAGCCAAATACCGGGATCTAGCGGCACAGATACGCAGTATTTT. This sequence joins TRBV4-2 and TRBJ2-3, with D perhaps TRBD2 (6 bases). The germline V gene encodes CDR1 LGHNA and CDR2 YNFKEQ. V lost 2 bases, J lost 1 base, and 16 bases lay in between. The CDR3 spans 17 residues.

This clone has more than one count but fewer than ten. This chain links TRBV7-2 with TRBJ2-1; 7 nucleotides agree with TRBD1. The germline V gene encodes CDR1 SGHTA and CDR2 FQGNSA. Losses at the gene ends were 6 bases for V and 6 bases for J; bases not matched to a gene: 5. The CDR3 loop spans 13 amino acids. The CDR3 spells CASRVTGINEQFF. DNA for the CDR3: TGTGCCAGCAGGGTGACAGGGATCAATGAGCAGTTCTTC. Together with reference TRBV7-2 and TRBJ2-1, the CDR3 gives the full variable domain: GAGVSQSPSNKVTEKGKDVELRCDPISGHTALYWYRQSLGQGLEFLIYFQGNSAPDKSGLPSDRFSAERTGGSVSTLTIQRTQQEDSAVYLCASRVTGINEQFFGPGTRLTVL.

The chain recombines TRBV6-6 with TRBJ1-5, with D hard to call. Trimming left V 5 bases short and J 3 bases short, with 8 bases between. The CDR3 runs to 13 residues. The germline gives CDR1 MNHNY, CDR2 SVGAGI (reference sequence). The CDR3 region is CASSVGDNQPQHF. In DNA, the CDR3 is TGTGCCAGCAGTGTCGGTGACAATCAGCCCCAGCATTTT.

This sequence joins TRBV14 and TRBJ2-1; 10 bases line up with TRBD1. The germline V gene encodes CDR1 SGHDN and CDR2 FVKESK. CDR3 length: 16 amino acids. Unmatched junction bases numbered 8, after V lost 2 bases and J lost 7 bases. The CDR3 sequence: CASSQRQGAIGNEQFF. The DNA for the CDR3 is TGTGCCAGCAGCCAAAGACAGGGGGCGATAGGGAATGAGCAGTTCTTC.

This clone was observed once. The chain joins TRBV7-6 to TRBJ1-4; D remains ambiguous. Trimming stripped 4 bases from V and 0 bases from J, with 12 bases between. The germline V gene has CDR1 SGHVS and CDR2 FNYEAQ. The CDR3 runs to 16 residues. This CDR3 is CASSSAYGATNEKLFF. CDR3 coding DNA: TGTGCCAGCAGCTCGGCATACGGTGCAACTAATGAAAAACTGTTTTTT.

The rearrangement joins TRBV27 to TRBJ1-3; the D is unclear. V dropped 2 bases and J dropped 4 bases, with 6 bases sitting between them. The CDR3 length is 13 residues. Germline V gene lookup returns CDR1 MNHEY and CDR2 SMNVEV (reference sequence). The CDR3 DNA reads as TGTGCCAGCAGTTTACATCTCGGAAACACCATATATTTT. Translating it yields CASSLHLGNTIYF.

The V call is TRBV4-2, the J call TRBJ1-1; D remains unclear. CDR1 is LGHNA, CDR2 YNFKEQ, per germline. The V end was cut by 0 bases, the J end by 1 base, with 18 bases between. The CDR3 covers 18 residues. CDR3 protein: CASSQDWVAAGANTEAFF. The DNA of the CDR3 is TGTGCCAGCAGCCAAGATTGGGTAGCGGCAGGCGCGAACACTGAAGCTTTCTTT.

The chain links TRBV14 to TRBJ1-5, with D hard to call. V was clipped by 4 bases and J by 2 bases, with 3 bases between them. The V gene's germline CDR1 is SGHDN and CDR2 FVKESK. CDR3 length equals 12 residues. CDR3 DNA: TGTGCCAGCAGCCGAGGCAATCAGCCCCAGCATTTT. Its protein is CASSRGNQPQHF.

The J gene is TRBJ2-7, the V gene TRBV27; 10 nucleotides align to TRBD1. The CDR3 covers 14 residues. Looked up from germline, CDR1 is MNHEY and CDR2 is SMNVEV (reference sequence). V shed 3 bases and J 2 bases; nucleotides not matched to a gene: 1. CDR3 region: CASSFGTGAYEQYF. In nucleotides, the CDR3 is TGTGCCAGCAGTTTTGGGACAGGGGCCTACGAGCAGTACTTC.